Given below is one T cell receptor (beta chain) in context. The antigen remains undetermined. Germline V gives CDR1 DFQATT, CDR2 SNEGSKA (reference sequence). The CDR3 runs to 11 residues. Treatment noted: oral pan-JAK inhibitor, 5-10 mg twice daily. Sorting of CD4+ and CD8+ T cells was performed on PBMCs. The sample is drawn from a study of CD8+ T cells in alopecia areata. The study, taken as a whole, reports: Scalp clonality dropped significantly under tofacitinib, as did expanded CD8+ top-100 clones. Elevated clonality characterized lesional scalp relative to normal scalp, particularly in alopecia totalis/universalis.

Extracted RNA was reverse transcribed into cDNA, the sequencing template. The data were produced by immunoSEQ multiplex PCR, yet TCRdb's version contains in-frame clones alone and is incomplete. The data show roughly 210,000 clones, around 43% seen once. The sample here was CD4+ T cells sorted from blood, taken around week 37, from a patient treated with tofacitinib. The chain couples TRBV20-1 to TRBJ2-3; no firm D call. The sequence was collected from a human donor with alopecia areata. Written as DNA, the CDR3 is TGCAGCGCACTTAGCACAGATACGCAGTATTTT. Amino acid sequence: CSALSTDTQYF.